These T cell receptor beta chains were read from a single sample in a study of blood T cell repertoires in COVID-19. Some clones are missing from TCRdb's copy, which holds only in-frame ones; the method was immunoSEQ multiplex PCR. Counted here are about 160,000 clones, about 88% occurring once; the ten biggest clones make up around a fifth. Sequenced input: peripheral blood. These TCRs come from a woman of 80 years or more with acute or convalescent COVID-19. The CDR3 runs from the conserved cysteine through the conserved F or W. Each record gives: V gene, J gene, CDR3 length, D gene, clone size, CDR3 DNA, CDR3 protein. D genes are given only for firm matches. Clone size, where shown, is once, few, many, or a class for clones that have expanded.

TRBV6-1	TRBJ2-2	18	TRBD2	NA	TGTGCCAGCAGTGAAAATCCGCTAGCGGGGGTGAGAACCGGGGAGCTGTTTTTT	CASSENPLAGVRTGELFF
TRBV7-9	TRBJ1-2	19	TRBD1	NA	TGTGCCAGCAGCTTAGAGTCATTCGACAGGGGCAAAAGGCTGGATGGCTACACCTTC	CASSLESFDRGKRLDGYTF
TRBV6-5	TRBJ1-2	15	NA	NA	TGTGCCAGCAGTTACTCAGGGCAGGACAAGGGTGGCTACACCTTC	CASSYSGQDKGGYTF
TRBV5-1	TRBJ1-2	15	NA	NA	TGCGCCAGCAGCTTGTCCCCGGGGGATTTCCATGGCTACACCTTC	CASSLSPGDFHGYTF
TRBV7-9	TRBJ2-7	13	NA	NA	TGTGCCAGCAGCTCCAGGGGCCCCTACGAGCAGTACTTC	CASSSRGPYEQYF
TRBV6-5	TRBJ2-1	15	NA	NA	TGTGCCAGCAGTTACTGGTTGGGCAGCTACAATGAGCAGTTCTTC	CASSYWLGSYNEQFF
TRBV4-1	TRBJ1-4	16	TRBD1	NA	TGCGCCAGCAGCCAGGGCGGGACAGGGAGGGAGAAGAAACTGTTTTTT	CASSQGGTGREKKLFF
TRBV5-1	TRBJ2-3	13	TRBD2	few	TGCGCCAGCAGTCAGCGGGAGACAGATACGCAGTATTTT	CASSQRETDTQYF
TRBV9	TRBJ1-1	16	TRBD1	NA	TGTGCCAGCAGCGACCGACAGGGGTTCGTGAACACTGAAGCTTTCTTT	CASSDRQGFVNTEAFF
TRBV6-1	TRBJ2-2	16	TRBD2	NA	TGTGCCAGCAGTGAGCCTGGCGGGAGTGCCACCGGGGAGCTGTTTTTT	CASSEPGGSATGELFF
TRBV27	TRBJ1-2	15	NA	NA	TGTGCCAGCAGTTCCCCGGGGGGGGGCGGTCAGGGCTACACCTTC	CASSSPGGGGQGYTF
TRBV28	TRBJ2-7	15	NA	NA	TGTGCCAGCAGTTTTCTTGCAGGCAGCTCCTACGAGCAGTACTTC	CASSFLAGSSYEQYF
TRBV28	TRBJ2-1	16	TRBD1	NA	TGTGCCAGCAGCTCAAGCGGCAGGGGGCGCCACAATGAGCAGTTCTTC	CASSSSGRGRHNEQFF
TRBV27	TRBJ1-4	13	NA	NA	TGTGCCAGCTCGCTCAGGTTTAATGAAAAACTGTTTTTT	CASSLRFNEKLFF
TRBV30	TRBJ1-1	13	NA	NA	TGTGCCTGGAGTATACTCGGTATGGCTGAAGCTTTCTTT	CAWSILGMAEAFF
TRBV27	TRBJ2-7	14	NA	NA	TGTGCCAGCAGTTTCGCAGGGCCGACCTACGAGCAGTACTTC	CASSFAGPTYEQYF
TRBV6-1	TRBJ1-5	17	NA	NA	TGTGCCAGCAGTGAAGCTCTACGTCAGGCTAGCAATCAGCCCCAGCATTTT	CASSEALRQASNQPQHF
TRBV4-1	TRBJ2-4	16	TRBD2	NA	TGCGCCAGCAGCCAAGAGGCTAGCGGGATATTAAACATTCAGTACTTC	CASSQEASGILNIQYF
TRBV29-1	TRBJ1-2	11	NA	NA	TGCAGCGTTGTAGCGGGGTCGGGCTACACCTTC	CSVVAGSGYTF
TRBV5-1	TRBJ2-4	18	TRBD1	few	TGCGCCAGCAGCTTGGGAAAAAGGACAGGGGGCATGGAAAACATTCAGTACTTC	CASSLGKRTGGMENIQYF
TRBV28	TRBJ1-2	12	TRBD1	NA	TGTGCCAGCAGGAGGACAGGCTATGGCTACACCTTC	CASRRTGYGYTF
TRBV7-6	TRBJ2-7	15	NA	NA	TGTGCCAGCAGCCAATTGGAGGATTTCTCCTACGAGCAGTACTTC	CASSQLEDFSYEQYF
TRBV2	TRBJ2-1	17	TRBD2	NA	TGTGCCAGCAGTGAAGGAGGCGGGGGACTCGGAATTAGTGAGCAGTTCTTC	CASSEGGGGLGISEQFF
TRBV14	TRBJ1-5	17	NA	NA	TGTGCCAGCACCGAGGGGGTTCTGGGGTATAGCAATCAGCCCCAGCATTTT	CASTEGVLGYSNQPQHF
TRBV28	TRBJ1-1	12	NA	NA	TGTGCCAGCAGTCCTCAGGGGTTTAAAGCTTTCTTT	CASSPQGFKAFF
TRBV19	TRBJ1-3	13	NA	NA	TGTGCCAGTTCGGGGTCGTCCGGAAACACCATATATTTT	CASSGSSGNTIYF
TRBV4-1	TRBJ1-2	16	NA	few	TGCGCCAGCAGCCAAGGGGAGACAGGACTGGCGCGGGGCTACACCTTC	CASSQGETGLARGYTF
TRBV6-5	TRBJ1-1	10	NA	NA	TGTGCCAGCAAGTTTAGAGAAGCTTTCTTT	CASKFREAFF
TRBV19	TRBJ1-6	12	NA	NA	TGTGCCAGTAAGCAGGGTAATTCACCCCTCCACTTT	CASKQGNSPLHF
TRBV7-2	TRBJ1-3	17	NA	NA	TGTGCCAGCAGCTTAGTTGACAGGCCACACTCTGGAAACACCATATATTTT	CASSLVDRPHSGNTIYF
TRBV4-2	TRBJ2-1	16	TRBD2	NA	TGTGCCAGCAGCCAAGTATCTAGCGGGGGTTACAATGAGCAGTTCTTC	CASSQVSSGGYNEQFF
TRBV4-2	TRBJ2-1	15	NA	few	TGTGCCAGCAGCCAAGATGGCGGGGCATACAATGAGCAGTTCTTC	CASSQDGGAYNEQFF
TRBV5-1	TRBJ1-1	15	NA	few	TGCGCCAGCAGCTCCCGGGAGCGGGGGAACACTGAAGCTTTCTTT	CASSSRERGNTEAFF
TRBV5-6	TRBJ1-4	15	NA	NA	TGTGCCAGCAGCCCCCGGGACATTCTCTCCGAAAAACTGTTTTTT	CASSPRDILSEKLFF
TRBV19	TRBJ1-4	17	TRBD1	once	TGTGCCAGTACCCCCGGGACAGGGGTTGTCGATGGTGAAAAACTGTTTTTT	CASTPGTGVVDGEKLFF
TRBV5-5	TRBJ1-1	15	NA	once	TGTGCCAGCAGCCTAGCGGGGACCCTCGACACTGAAGCTTTCTTT	CASSLAGTLDTEAFF
TRBV23-1	TRBJ2-2	16	NA	NA	TGCGCCAGCAGCCCCACGGCAGGGGAGAAGACCGGGGAGCTGTTTTTT	CASSPTAGEKTGELFF